A single sample is the source of the 10 T cell receptor beta chains below, sequenced in a study of cytomegalovirus exposure and HLA in healthy donors. Researchers ran the PCR with 60 Vbeta and 13 Jbeta primers. Using immunoSEQ multiplex PCR, the repertoire was profiled, and TCRdb retains in-frame clones only, with some absent. In total, the table holds tens of thousands of clones. The sample taken for sequencing was PBMCs. The receptors come from a middle-aged woman in good health and CMV-seronegative.

J is TRBJ1-1 and V is TRBV6-6; possible D gene TRBD1, 5 bases. The CDR3 consists of 15 residues. With 6 bases removed from V and 3 bases from J, the gap between germline ends came to 17 bases. Germline V CDR1 and CDR2: MNHNY, SVGAGI (reference sequence). The CDR3 DNA reads as TGTGCCAGCAGGCCGGGCAGGGATGGCGACACTGAAGCTTTCTTT. Encoded protein: CASRPGRDGDTEAFF.

The CDR3 DNA reads as TGTGCCAGCAGCCAAGCTCCCGGGACTAGCGGGAACACCGGGGAGCTGTTTTTT. This encodes CASSQAPGTSGNTGELFF. This chain joins TRBV4-2 and TRBJ2-2, with TRBD2 identical over 11 bases. Germline trimming cut 1 base from V and 1 base from J; bases unmatched to any gene: 5. This CDR3 comprises 18 residues. CDR1 is LGHNA and CDR2 is YNFKEQ in the germline V gene.

The chain links TRBV7-2 to TRBJ1-2, with TRBD1 matching over 10 bases. The CDR3 is 15 residues long. Per germline, CDR1 SGHTA and CDR2 FQGNSA. After removal of 3 bases from V and 4 bases from J, the junction contained 5 bases not matched to a gene. CDR3 amino acids: CASSLWDRGSYGYTF. CDR3 sequence (DNA): TGTGCCAGCAGCTTGTGGGACAGGGGCAGCTATGGCTACACCTTC. Supplemented by reference TRBV7-2 and TRBJ1-2, the full variable domain reads GAGVSQSPSNKVTEKGKDVELRCDPISGHTALYWYRQSLGQGLEFLIYFQGNSAPDKSGLPSDRFSAERTGGSVSTLTIQRTQQEDSAVYLCASSLWDRGSYGYTFGSGTRLTVV.

This sequence joins TRBV9 and TRBJ1-1; TRBD1 might be the D (5 bases). The CDR3 totals 13 residues. CDR1 and CDR2 from the germline V gene are SGDLS and YYNGEE. V lost 1 base and J 4 bases, leaving 8 bases between the germline ends. The DNA of the CDR3 is TGTGCCAGCAGCGTACAGGGAGGCACTGAAGCTTTCTTT. Residues: CASSVQGGTEAFF.

This chain uses TRBV11-3 with TRBJ1-1, with 9 bases lining up with TRBD1. The CDR3 extends over 14 amino acids. V dropped 5 bases and J dropped 5; count of bases not matched to a gene: 6. CDR1 SGHNT and CDR2 YENEEA come from the germline V gene. The CDR3 here is CASSAGQGWTEAFF. DNA for the CDR3: TGTGCCAGCAGCGCCGGACAGGGGTGGACTGAAGCTTTCTTT.

J is TRBJ1-2 and V is TRBV6-5, with 10 bases that match TRBD1. V shed 0 bases and J 6 bases; nucleotides not matched to a gene: 7. The V gene's germline CDR1 is MNHEY and CDR2 SVGAGI. The CDR3 contains 16 residues. The CDR3 DNA reads as TGTGCCAGCAGTTACTCGATAGGACAGGGGGTGGATGGCTACACCTTC. It translates to CASSYSIGQGVDGYTF.

The chain employs TRBV12-5 and TRBJ2-7, with D possibly matching TRBD2 (5 bases). Germline V gene lookup returns CDR1 LGHNT and CDR2 FRNRAP. Trimming shortened V by 2 bases and J by 5 bases, and 16 bases separated the two germline ends. This CDR3 comprises 15 residues. For the CDR3, the DNA is TGTGCTAGTGGTTTGATATCCGGACTCGCCCACGAGCAGTACTTC. It specifies CASGLISGLAHEQYF. The whole variable domain, filled in from reference TRBV12-5 and TRBJ2-7, reads DARVTQTPRHKVTEMGQEVTMRCQPILGHNTVFWYRQTMMQGLELLAYFRNRAPLDDSGMPKDRFSAEMPDATLATLKIQPSEPRDSAVYFCASGLISGLAHEQYFGPGTRLTVT.

This sequence joins TRBV7-9 and TRBJ1-1; D may be TRBD1 (6 bases). This CDR3 is 16 amino acids long. The germline V and J ends were trimmed by 5 bases and 4 bases, with 20 bases remaining between them. Germline CDR1 is SEHNR and CDR2 is FQNEAQ (reference sequence). CDR3 nucleotides: TGTGCCAGCAGCCTAGATTCAGGGGCGGGTCGCACTGAAGCTTTCTTT. This sequence encodes CASSLDSGAGRTEAFF.

The rearrangement links TRBV29-1 to TRBJ2-2, with no clear D. With 7 bases removed from V and 1 base from J, the gap between germline ends came to 13 bases. This CDR3 spans 14 amino acids. Germline values: CDR1 SQVTM, CDR2 ANQGSEA. The CDR3 DNA sequence: TGCAGCGCTGTACCTCGGTTGAACACCGGGGAGCTGTTTTTT. It encodes CSAVPRLNTGELFF.

V and J are TRBV19 and TRBJ2-1; possibly TRBD1 for D (5 bases). V was shortened by 5 bases and J by 5 bases, with 16 bases between the two germline ends. Germline CDR1 reads LNHDA; CDR2 reads SQIVND (reference sequence). This CDR3 is 15 amino acids long. This chain's CDR3 is CASSAPTDYDNEQFF. Here the CDR3 DNA reads TGTGCCAGTAGTGCTCCGACAGATTACGACAATGAGCAGTTCTTC.